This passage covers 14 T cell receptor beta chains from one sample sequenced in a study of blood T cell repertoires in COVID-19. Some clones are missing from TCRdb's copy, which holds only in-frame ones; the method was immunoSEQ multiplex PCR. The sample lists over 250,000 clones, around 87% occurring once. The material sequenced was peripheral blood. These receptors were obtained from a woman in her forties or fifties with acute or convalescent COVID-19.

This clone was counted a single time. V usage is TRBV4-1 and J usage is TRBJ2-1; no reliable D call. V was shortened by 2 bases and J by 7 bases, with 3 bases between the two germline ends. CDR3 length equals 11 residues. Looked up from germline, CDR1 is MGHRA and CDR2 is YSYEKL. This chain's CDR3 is CASSQLNEQFF. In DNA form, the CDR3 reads TGCGCCAGCAGCCAATTAAATGAGCAGTTCTTC.

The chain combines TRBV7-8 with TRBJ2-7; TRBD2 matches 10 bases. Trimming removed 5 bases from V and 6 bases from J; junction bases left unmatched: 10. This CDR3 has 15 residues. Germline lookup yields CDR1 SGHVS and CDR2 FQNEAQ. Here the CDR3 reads CASSQASGSMGEQYF. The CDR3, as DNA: TGTGCCAGCAGCCAAGCTAGCGGGAGTATGGGCGAGCAGTACTTC.

This CDR3 reads CASSLTQGSGGYTF. DNA of the CDR3: TGCGCCAGCAGCTTGACTCAGGGGAGCGGAGGCTACACCTTC. This rearrangement joins TRBV5-1 to TRBJ1-2; tentatively, D is TRBD1 (6 bases). Trimming removed 1 base at V and 8 bases at J, with 15 bases between. CDR1 is SGHRS and CDR2 is YFSETQ in the germline V gene. The CDR3 contains 14 residues.

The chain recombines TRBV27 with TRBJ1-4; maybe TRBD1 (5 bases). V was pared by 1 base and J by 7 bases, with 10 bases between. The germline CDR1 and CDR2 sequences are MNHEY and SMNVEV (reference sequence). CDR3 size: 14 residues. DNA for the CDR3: TGTGCCAGCAGTTTATGGCCCGGGGGTGAAAAACTGTTTTTT. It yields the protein CASSLWPGGEKLFF.

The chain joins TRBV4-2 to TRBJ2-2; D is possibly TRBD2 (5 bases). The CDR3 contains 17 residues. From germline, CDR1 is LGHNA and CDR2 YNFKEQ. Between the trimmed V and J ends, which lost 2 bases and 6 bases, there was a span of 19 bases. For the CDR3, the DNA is TGTGCCAGCAGCCAAAACCCAAGCGGTCTTTCTTCCGGGGAGCTGTTTTTT. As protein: CASSQNPSGLSSGELFF.

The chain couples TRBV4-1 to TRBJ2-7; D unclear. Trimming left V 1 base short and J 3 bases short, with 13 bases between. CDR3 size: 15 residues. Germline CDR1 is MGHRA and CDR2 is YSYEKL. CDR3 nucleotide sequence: TGCGCCAGCAGCCAAGTTGCCTCAGTCAGCTACGAGCAGTACTTC. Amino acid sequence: CASSQVASVSYEQYF.

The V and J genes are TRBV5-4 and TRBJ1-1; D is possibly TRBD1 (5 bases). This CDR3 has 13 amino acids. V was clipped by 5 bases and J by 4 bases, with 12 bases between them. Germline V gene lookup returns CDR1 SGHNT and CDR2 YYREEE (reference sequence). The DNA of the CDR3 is TGTGCCAGCAGGCCCACAGGCCCCACTGAAGCTTTCTTT. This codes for CASRPTGPTEAFF.

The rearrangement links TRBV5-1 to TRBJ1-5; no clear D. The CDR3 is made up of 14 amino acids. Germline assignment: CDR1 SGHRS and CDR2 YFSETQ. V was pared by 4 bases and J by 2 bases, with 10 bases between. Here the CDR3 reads CASSPRQGNQPQHF. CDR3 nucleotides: TGCGCCAGCAGCCCAAGGCAGGGCAATCAGCCCCAGCATTTT.

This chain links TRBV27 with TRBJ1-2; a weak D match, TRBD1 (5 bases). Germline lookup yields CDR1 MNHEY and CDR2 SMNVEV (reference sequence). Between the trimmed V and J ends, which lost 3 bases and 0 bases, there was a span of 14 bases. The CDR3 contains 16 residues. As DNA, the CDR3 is TGTGCCAGCAGTTTGGCGGGGGGGGGAGCTAACTATGGCTACACCTTC. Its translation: CASSLAGGGANYGYTF.

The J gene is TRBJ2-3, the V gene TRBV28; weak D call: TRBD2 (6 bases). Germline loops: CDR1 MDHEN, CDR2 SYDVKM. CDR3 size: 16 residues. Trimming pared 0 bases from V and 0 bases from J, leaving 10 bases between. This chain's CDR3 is CASSLWASASTDTQYF. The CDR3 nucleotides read TGTGCCAGCAGTTTATGGGCTAGCGCTAGCACAGATACGCAGTATTTT.

The CDR3 region has the DNA TGTGCCAGCAGTTCGACGGGACAGATCCTCGGAGGAAACACCATATATTTT. Residues: CASSSTGQILGGNTIYF. The chain is built from TRBV28 and TRBJ1-3, with 7 nucleotides matching TRBD1. V gave up 4 bases and J gave up 4 bases; unmatched junction bases: 13. Germline CDR1 and CDR2: MDHEN and SYDVKM. The CDR3 has 17 residues.

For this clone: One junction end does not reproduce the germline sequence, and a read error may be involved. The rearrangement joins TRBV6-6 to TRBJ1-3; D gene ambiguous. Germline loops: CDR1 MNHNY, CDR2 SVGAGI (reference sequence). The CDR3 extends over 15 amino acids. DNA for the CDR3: TGTGCTAGCAGTTACGCGCTACCCGGTGGAAACACCATATATTTT. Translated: CASSYALPGGNTIYF.

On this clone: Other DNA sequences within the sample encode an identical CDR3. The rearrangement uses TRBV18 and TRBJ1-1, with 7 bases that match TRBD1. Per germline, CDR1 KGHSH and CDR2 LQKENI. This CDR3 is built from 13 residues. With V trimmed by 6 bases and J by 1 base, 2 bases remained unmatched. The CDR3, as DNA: TGTGCCAGCTCGACAGGGAGGAACACTGAAGCTTTCTTT. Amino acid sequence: CASSTGRNTEAFF.

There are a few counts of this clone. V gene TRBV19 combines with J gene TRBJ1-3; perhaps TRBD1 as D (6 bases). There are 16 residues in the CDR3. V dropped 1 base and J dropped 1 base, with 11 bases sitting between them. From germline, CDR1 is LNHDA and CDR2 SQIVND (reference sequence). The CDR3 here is CASSIAGTISGNTIYF. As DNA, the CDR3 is TGTGCCAGTAGTATAGCTGGGACAATATCTGGAAACACCATATATTTT.